The 6 T cell receptor beta chains in this list originate from one sample, sequenced in a study of cytomegalovirus exposure and HLA in healthy donors. The PCR employed 60 Vbeta primers together with 13 Jbeta primers. The protocol was immunoSEQ multiplex PCR, while the TCRdb copy is restricted to in-frame clones and leaves out a portion. The sample contains over 130,000 clones, around 66% of which appear only once. The sample taken for sequencing was PBMCs. Receptors were obtained from an older woman in good health and CMV-seronegative.

The CDR3 DNA sequence: TGTGCCAGCAGCTTATGGGGCGGGGGGCTGGACACCGGGGAGCTGTTTTTT. Translated: CASSLWGGGLDTGELFF. The chain uses TRBV7-3 and TRBJ2-2; the match to TRBD2 covers 8 bases. With 2 bases clipped from V and 3 bases from J, the junction kept 8 bases outside the gene matches. CDR1 SGHTA and CDR2 FQGTGA come from the germline V gene. This CDR3 region has 17 residues. Filled out from reference TRBV7-3 and TRBJ2-2, the complete variable domain reads GAGVSQTPSNKVTEKGKYVELRCDPISGHTALYWYRQSLGQGPEFLIYFQGTGAADDSGLPNDRFFAVRPEGSVSTLKIQRTERGDSAVYLCASSLWGGGLDTGELFFGEGSRLTVL.

The rearrangement links TRBV7-3 to TRBJ1-1; D unclear. CDR1 is SGHTA and CDR2 is FQGTGA in the germline V gene. The CDR3 is made up of 15 amino acids. V gave up 0 bases and J gave up 0 bases, with 8 bases separating them. The CDR3 DNA sequence: TGTGCCAGCAGCTTAACTAACACCATGAACACTGAAGCTTTCTTT. Amino acids: CASSLTNTMNTEAFF.

This chain joins TRBV6-5 and TRBJ1-4; D not certain. V lost 0 bases, J lost 8 bases, and 13 bases lay in between. Per the germline V gene, CDR1 is MNHEY and CDR2 is SVGAGI. There are 15 residues in the CDR3. The CDR3 is CASSYSSQLAEKLFF. CDR3 DNA sequence: TGTGCCAGCAGTTACTCTTCGCAGTTAGCCGAAAAACTGTTTTTT.

The chain joins TRBV19 to TRBJ1-4, with D unresolved. Trimming cost V 3 bases and J 5 bases, with 13 bases left between them. Germline values: CDR1 LNHDA, CDR2 SQIVND (reference sequence). The CDR3 totals 15 residues. The CDR3 spells CASSISQRTNEKLFF. DNA of the CDR3: TGTGCCAGTAGTATTTCACAGCGGACCAATGAAAAACTGTTTTTT. Combining the CDR3 with reference TRBV19 and TRBJ1-4 gives the whole variable domain DGGITQSPKYLFRKEGQNVTLSCEQNLNHDAMYWYRQDPGQGLRLIYYSQIVNDFQKGDIAEGYSVSREKKESFPLTVTSAQKNPTAFYLCASSISQRTNEKLFFGSGTQLSVL.

The chain combines TRBV7-8 with TRBJ2-7; D is possibly TRBD2 (5 bases). Germline assignment: CDR1 SGHVS and CDR2 FQNEAQ. Trimming took 0 bases from V and 4 from J, leaving 10 bases between them. CDR3 length: 14 amino acids. The CDR3 spells CASSLAGRTYEQYF. In DNA, the CDR3 is TGTGCCAGCAGCTTAGCGGGCAGGACTTACGAGCAGTACTTC.

This clone was counted only a few times. The chain couples TRBV28 to TRBJ2-7, with D unresolved. Germline CDR1 MDHEN, CDR2 SYDVKM. V was pared by 1 base and J by 3 bases, with 7 bases between. The CDR3 is 13 residues long. This chain's CDR3 is CASSLSPSYEQYF. The CDR3 nucleotides read TGTGCCAGCAGTTTATCCCCCAGCTACGAGCAGTACTTC.